Below, 4 T cell receptor beta chains from the same sample are listed, as sequenced in a study of T cells after yellow fever vaccination. One entry per CDR3 protein, called by TCRdb with MiXCR from the 5' RACE reads. The data show a few hundred thousand distinct CDR3 sequences, 3.6% seen once. The sequencing here drew on PBMCs, taken on the day of the yellow fever booster vaccination. These receptors came from a man younger than 35 who received the YFV17D yellow fever vaccine.

This clonotype was recorded many times. The gene calls are TRBV6-2 or TRBV6-3 and TRBJ2-7; TRBD1 agrees at 7 bases. CDR3 size: 14 residues. Germline V gives CDR1 MNHEY, CDR2 SVGEGT. The V and J ends lost 5 bases and 7 bases, in that order; junction bases with no gene match: 11. In DNA, the CDR3 is TGTGCCAGCAGTCTGCCGGGACAGTGGACTGAGCAGTACGTC. This translates into CASSLPGQWTEQYV.

The J gene is TRBJ2-3, the V gene TRBV6-6; 9 bases fit TRBD2. Germline V CDR1 and CDR2: MNHNY, SVGAGI (reference sequence). The CDR3 runs to 15 residues. V was pared by 6 bases and J by 6 bases, with 10 bases of the junction left unmatched. CDR3 in amino acids: CASRSLAGDLDTQYF. The CDR3 DNA follows: TGTGCCAGCAGGTCACTAGCGGGTGATTTGGATACGCAGTATTTT.

The table lists this clonotype with many counts. This rearrangement joins TRBV7-2 to TRBJ1-2; D is perhaps TRBD1 (6 bases). This CDR3 is 15 amino acids long. V dropped 2 bases and J dropped 13 bases, with 23 bases sitting between them. Germline V gives CDR1 SGHTA, CDR2 FQGNSA. The CDR3: CASSLLFKTGSGGTF. The CDR3 bases are TGTGCCAGCAGCTTACTCTTTAAGACAGGATCCGGGGGCACCTTC.

This clonotype was detected a few times. This rearrangement joins TRBV20-1 to TRBJ1-2; D is possibly TRBD1 (5 bases). Germline CDR1 reads DFQATT; CDR2 reads SNEGSKA (reference sequence). The V end lost 5 bases, the J end lost 6 bases, and 19 bases lay between the germline ends. The CDR3 runs to 14 residues. This CDR3 is CSAGKQAKGNGYTF. For the CDR3, the DNA is TGCAGTGCTGGGAAACAGGCGAAGGGGAATGGCTACACCTTC.